The TCR beta chain under discussion was sequenced for a study of OX40 agonist ivuxolimab in advanced cancers. The study's findings and limits: Among expanded peripheral T cells, antigen specificity went undetermined. Expanded clones were, on average, more numerous among CD8+ T cells than CD4+.

The protocol was immunoSEQ multiplex PCR, while the TCRdb copy is restricted to in-frame clones and leaves out a portion. The top ten clones hold roughly 31% of a sample with roughly 48,000 clones, roughly 90% of them seen once. CDR1 and CDR2 from the germline V gene are SGDLS and YYNGEE. There are 16 residues in the CDR3. V was cut by 4 bases and J by 7 bases, with 20 bases left in between. Details on this clone: Its antigen is not known.

The material was CD4+ or CD8+ T cells sorted from blood, obtained in a trial of the OX40 agonist ivuxolimab. This clonotype was obtained from an adult with an advanced solid tumor such as melanoma, head and neck, liver or kidney cancer. This rearrangement joins TRBV9 to TRBJ1-4, with unresolved D. In DNA form, the CDR3 reads TGTGCCAGCAGCCCGGGCGGTATGGGTTCAAGTGAAAAACTGTTTTTT. Translating it yields CASSPGGMGSSEKLFF.